This T cell receptor (beta chain) was captured in a study of T cells in Graves' hyperthyroidism and ophthalmopathy. The overall study: It was at initial diagnosis, before any treatment, that peripheral blood was collected.

When ophthalmopathy did not progress within 18 months, Graves' hyperthyroidism was considered stable. These patients, aged 18 to 65, had recently diagnosed hyperthyroidism lasting under 2 months. Pregnant or lactating patients were excluded, as were those with uncontrolled infection or other autoimmune disease. Trimming cost V 6 bases and J 1 base; bases outside gene matches: 5. Germline CDR1 is SNHLY and CDR2 is FYNNEI. The CDR3 loop spans 17 amino acids. Researchers took RNA transcripts and amplified the TCR beta CDR3 regions from them. HTBI primers were the set used in a first-round RT-PCR of the TCR CDR3. A single record per CDR3 protein comes from TCRdb applying MiXCR to the multiplex PCR reads. The sample shows roughly 170,000 distinct CDR3 sequences, approximately 17% of them seen only once. The table lists this clonotype with many counts.

The sample consisted of blood. V is TRBV2 and J is TRBJ2-3; the match to TRBD2 covers 15 bases. The TCR comes from a woman between 45 and 60 years old with Graves' hyperthyroidism. CDR3 in DNA: TGTGCCAGCAGAAAGGGACTAGCGGGGGGAGGCACAGATACGCAGTATTTT. Translation: CASRKGLAGGGTDTQYF. Together with reference TRBV2 and TRBJ2-3, the CDR3 gives the full variable domain: EPEVTQTPSHQVTQMGQEVILRCVPISNHLYFYWYRQILGQKVEFLVSFYNNEISEKSEIFDDQFSVERPDGSNFTLKIRSTKLEDSAMYFCASRKGLAGGGTDTQYFGPGTRLTVL.